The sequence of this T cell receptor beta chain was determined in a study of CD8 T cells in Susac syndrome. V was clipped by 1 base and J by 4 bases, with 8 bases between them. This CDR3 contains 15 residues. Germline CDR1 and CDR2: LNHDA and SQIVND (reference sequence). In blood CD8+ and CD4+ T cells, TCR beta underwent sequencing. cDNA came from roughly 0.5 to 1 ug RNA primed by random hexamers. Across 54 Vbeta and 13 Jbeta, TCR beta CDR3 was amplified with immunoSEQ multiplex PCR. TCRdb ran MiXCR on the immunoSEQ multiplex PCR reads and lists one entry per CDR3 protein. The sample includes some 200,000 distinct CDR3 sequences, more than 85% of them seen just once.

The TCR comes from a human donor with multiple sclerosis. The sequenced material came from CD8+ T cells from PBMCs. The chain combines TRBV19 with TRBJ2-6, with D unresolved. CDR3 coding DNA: TGTGCCAGTAGTATAGGTGGTGCCGGGGCCAACGTCCTGACTTTC. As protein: CASSIGGAGANVLTF.